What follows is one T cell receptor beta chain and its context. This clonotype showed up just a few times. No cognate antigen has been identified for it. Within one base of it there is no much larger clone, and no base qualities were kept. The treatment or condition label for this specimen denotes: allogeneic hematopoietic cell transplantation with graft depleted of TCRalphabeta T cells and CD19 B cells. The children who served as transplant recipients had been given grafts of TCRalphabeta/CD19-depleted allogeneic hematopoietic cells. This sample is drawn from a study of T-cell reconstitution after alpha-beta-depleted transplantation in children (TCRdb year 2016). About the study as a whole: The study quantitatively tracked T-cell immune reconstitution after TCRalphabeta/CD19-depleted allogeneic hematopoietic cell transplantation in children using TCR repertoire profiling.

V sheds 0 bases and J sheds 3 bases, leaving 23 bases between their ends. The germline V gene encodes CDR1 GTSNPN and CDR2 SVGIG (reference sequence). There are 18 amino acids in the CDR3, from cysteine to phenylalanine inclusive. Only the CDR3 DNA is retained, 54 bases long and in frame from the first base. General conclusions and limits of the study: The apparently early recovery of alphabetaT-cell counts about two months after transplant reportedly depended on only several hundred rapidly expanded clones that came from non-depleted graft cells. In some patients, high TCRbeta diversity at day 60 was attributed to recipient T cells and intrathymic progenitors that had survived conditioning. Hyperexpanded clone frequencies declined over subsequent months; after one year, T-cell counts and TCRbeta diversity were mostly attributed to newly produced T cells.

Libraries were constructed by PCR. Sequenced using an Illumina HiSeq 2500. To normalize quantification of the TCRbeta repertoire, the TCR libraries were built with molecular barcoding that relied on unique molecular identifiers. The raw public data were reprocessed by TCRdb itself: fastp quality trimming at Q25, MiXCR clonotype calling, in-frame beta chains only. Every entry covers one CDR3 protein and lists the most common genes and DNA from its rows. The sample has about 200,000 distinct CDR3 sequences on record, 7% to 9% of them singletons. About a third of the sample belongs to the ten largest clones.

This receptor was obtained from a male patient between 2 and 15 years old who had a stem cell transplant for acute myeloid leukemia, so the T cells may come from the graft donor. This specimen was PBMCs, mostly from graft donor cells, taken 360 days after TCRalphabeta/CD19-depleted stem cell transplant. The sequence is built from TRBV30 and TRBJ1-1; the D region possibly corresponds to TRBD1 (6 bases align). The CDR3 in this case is CAWSVTLQFGEGDTEAFF. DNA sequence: TGTGCCTGGAGTGTCACACTCCAGTTCGGGGAGGGGGACACTGAAGCTTTCTTT.